The 18 T cell receptor beta chains below come from one sample, sequenced in a study of cytomegalovirus exposure and HLA in healthy donors. The PCR employed 60 Vbeta primers together with 13 Jbeta primers. The method was immunoSEQ multiplex PCR; TCRdb's version includes in-frame clones alone and lacks a portion of them. The table includes some 150,000 clones, over 70% detected once. The sequenced sample was PBMCs. Source of these receptors: a male donor in good health and CMV-seronegative.

The chain joins TRBV19 to TRBJ1-2, with D perhaps TRBD1 (6 bases). CDR3 length equals 14 residues. Germline CDR1 and CDR2: LNHDA and SQIVND (reference sequence). The V gene lost 3 bases and the J gene lost 4 bases, with 12 bases spanning the gap. The CDR3 nucleotides are TGTGCCAGTAGTATTCCGGGGGGCATCTATGGCTACACCTTC. Its protein product is CASSIPGGIYGYTF.

Of note for this clone: A junction end diverges from the germline sequence, so it may reflect a read error. CDR3 nucleotide sequence: TGTGCCAACAGTGATAGAGGGATTAGGAGCAATCAGCCCCAGCATTTT. As protein: CANSDRGIRSNQPQHF. The chain carries TRBV2 and TRBJ1-5; D gene uncertain. Germline assignment: CDR1 SNHLY and CDR2 FYNNEI. This CDR3 has 16 amino acids.

This clone appeared a few times. The junction departs from germline at one end; a sequencing error may be responsible. The genes are TRBV7-7 and TRBJ1-5; 11 nucleotides align to TRBD1. CDR3 length: 17 residues. CDR1 and CDR2 (germline): SSHAT, FNYEAQ (reference sequence). CDR3 nucleotides: TGTGCTAGCAGCCAAGGGGGACAGGGGGGGAGCAATCAGCCCCAGCATTTT. Residues: CASSQGGQGGSNQPQHF.

Worth noting for this clone: At one of its ends the junction is not consistent with the germline gene, which may arise from a read error. The J gene is TRBJ1-1, the V gene TRBV27; 8 bases agree with TRBD1. CDR3 length: 14 amino acids. CDR1 and CDR2 from the germline V gene are MNHEY and SMNVEV (reference sequence). The CDR3 here is CASSPATGDTEASF. The CDR3 bases are TGTGCCAGCAGTCCGGCGACAGGGGACACTGAAGCTTCCTTT.

This chain uses TRBV7-9 with TRBJ2-3, with TRBD2 matching over 7 bases. This CDR3 is 14 amino acids long. CDR1 and CDR2 from the germline V gene are SEHNR and FQNEAQ (reference sequence). J lost 6 bases, V lost 2 bases, and 5 bases had no gene match. The DNA of the CDR3 is TGTGCCAGCAGCTTAACTAGCGAGTTGGATACGCAGTATTTT. Its protein product is CASSLTSELDTQYF.

This clone appeared once. The chain has TRBV6-5 and TRBJ2-6; TRBD1 matches 8 bases. J gave up 2 bases and V 10 bases, and 7 bases lay outside the gene matches. The V gene's germline CDR1 is MNHEY and CDR2 SVGAGI. This CDR3 contains 15 residues. The CDR3 region is CATTGGLTGANVLTF. The DNA of the CDR3 is TGTGCCACCACAGGGGGGCTGACTGGGGCCAACGTCCTGACTTTC.

The chain is built from TRBV6-4 and TRBJ1-2; D is uncertain. Germline V CDR1 and CDR2: MRHNA, SNTAGT. This CDR3 has 14 residues. V dropped 1 base and J dropped 1 base, with 7 bases sitting between them. The CDR3 protein is CASSDFPGNYGYTF. The CDR3 DNA sequence: TGTGCCAGCAGTGACTTCCCGGGTAACTATGGCTACACCTTC.

The V call is TRBV5-1, the J call TRBJ2-7; TRBD2 might be the D (5 bases). CDR3 length: 12 amino acids. The germline CDR1 and CDR2 sequences are SGHRS and YFSETQ. The V gene lost 1 base and the J gene lost 6 bases, with 8 bases spanning the gap. The CDR3 DNA is TGCGCCAGCAGCTTGCGAGGAGGCGAGCAGTACTTC. Protein sequence: CASSLRGGEQYF.

The rearrangement uses TRBV29-1 and TRBJ2-5; 8 bases fit TRBD1. Losses at the gene ends were 6 bases for V and 2 bases for J; bases not matched to a gene: 8. This CDR3 contains 14 residues. Germline V gene lookup returns CDR1 SQVTM and CDR2 ANQGSEA. Written as DNA, the CDR3 is TGCAGCGTCTCTGGACAGGGACCACAAGAGACCCAGTACTTC. Protein sequence: CSVSGQGPQETQYF.

The chain couples TRBV27 to TRBJ2-6; 7 nucleotides match TRBD1. The CDR3 has 18 amino acids. With 7 bases clipped from V and 1 base from J, the junction kept 13 bases outside the gene matches. Germline V gene sequence: CDR1 MNHEY, CDR2 SMNVEV (reference sequence). The CDR3 region has the DNA TGTGCCAGCAAACCCGGGACAGACGATTTTTCTGGGGCCAACGTCCTGACTTTC. Protein: CASKPGTDDFSGANVLTF.

CDR3 nucleotides: TGTGCCAGCAGTCCAGACCCTGGGGACTATCGATCCTACAATGAGCAGTTCTTC. It is translated as CASSPDPGDYRSYNEQFF. The V and J genes are TRBV27 and TRBJ2-1; 7 bases are shared with TRBD2. The CDR3 has 18 amino acids. V lost 5 bases, J lost 1 base, and 14 bases stayed unmatched. The germline gives CDR1 MNHEY, CDR2 SMNVEV (reference sequence).

Here the CDR3 DNA reads TGTGCCAGCAGTAAGCGGGAGGGGCCCTACGAGCAGTACTTC. Its translation is CASSKREGPYEQYF. V and J are TRBV25-1 and TRBJ2-7; 10 bases match TRBD2. J gave up 2 bases and V 5 bases, and 3 bases lay outside the gene matches. This CDR3 is built from 14 residues. Germline V gene lookup returns CDR1 MGHDK and CDR2 SYGVNS.

The V and J genes are TRBV9 and TRBJ1-2; TRBD1 matches at 8 bases. CDR1 SGDLS and CDR2 YYNGEE come from the germline V gene. J gave up 8 bases and V 0 bases, and 9 bases lay outside the gene matches. The CDR3 is made up of 15 amino acids. CDR3 bases: TGTGCCAGCAGCGTAGGACAGGGGCTCCCCCAGGGCTACACCTTC. This encodes CASSVGQGLPQGYTF.

The chain employs TRBV27 and TRBJ1-2; TRBD1 matches at 8 bases. The germline V gene encodes CDR1 MNHEY and CDR2 SMNVEV (reference sequence). The length of the CDR3 is 16 residues. With 6 bases clipped from V and 7 bases from J, the junction kept 16 bases outside the gene matches. DNA of the CDR3: TGTGCCAGCAGACGACTTACCGGGACAGGTTTTTTTGGCTACACCTTC. It is translated as CASRRLTGTGFFGYTF.

The count of this clone is one. The J gene is TRBJ2-7, the V gene TRBV10-3; TRBD2 aligns across 10 bases. The CDR3 has 14 residues. Per the germline V gene, CDR1 is ENHRY and CDR2 is SYGVKD. J lost 2 bases, V lost 6 bases, and 4 bases had no gene match. In nucleotides, the CDR3 is TGTGCCATCAGGGGGACTAGCGTGACCTACGAGCAGTACTTC. Its protein product is CAIRGTSVTYEQYF.

This sequence joins TRBV29-1 and TRBJ1-1; unclear D gene. Germline CDR1 is SQVTM and CDR2 is ANQGSEA. The CDR3 is made up of 13 amino acids. The ends were cut back, 6 bases at V and 1 base at J, with 12 bases in the middle. The chain's CDR3 is CSVDPPGNTEAFF. The CDR3 DNA is TGCAGCGTCGACCCCCCGGGGAACACTGAAGCTTTCTTT. Full variable domain (remainder filled in from reference TRBV29-1 and TRBJ1-1): SAVISQKPSRDICQRGTSLTIQCQVDSQVTMMFWYRQQPGQSLTLIATANQGSEATYESGFVIDKFPISRPNLTFSTLTVSNMSPEDSSIYLCSVDPPGNTEAFFGQGTRLTVV.

The chain couples TRBV18 to TRBJ2-3; TRBD2 matches 10 bases. With 3 bases clipped from V and 2 bases from J, the junction kept 5 bases outside the gene matches. This CDR3 comprises 16 residues. The V gene's germline CDR1 is KGHSH and CDR2 LQKENI. CDR3 amino acids: CASSPRLAGDTDTQYF. CDR3 bases: TGTGCCAGCTCACCGAGGCTAGCGGGGGACACAGATACGCAGTATTTT.

V usage is TRBV5-4 and J usage is TRBJ2-7; the D gene is possibly TRBD1 (5 bases). This CDR3 spans 14 amino acids. Deletions cut 0 bases from V and 3 bases from J, with 10 bases between. Germline values: CDR1 SGHNT, CDR2 YYREEE (reference sequence). CDR3 DNA: TGTGCCAGCAGCTTGGAGGTCAGGGACTACGAGCAGTACTTC. It specifies CASSLEVRDYEQYF. Full variable domain (outside the CDR3, taken from reference TRBV5-4 and TRBJ2-7): ETGVTQSPTHLIKTRGQQVTLRCSSQSGHNTVSWYQQALGQGPQFIFQYYREEENGRGNFPPRFSGLQFPNYSSELNVNALELDDSALYLCASSLEVRDYEQYFGPGTRLTVT.